The entry below gives a single T cell receptor beta chain sequence along with its context. Distinct nucleotide sequences in the sample also encode this CDR3. The record originates from a study of blood T cell repertoires in COVID-19. Study as a whole: PBMCs, B-cell-depleted T cells, or T cells were the source of the cDNA or gDNA that made up the material.

Data came from immunoSEQ multiplex PCR; TCRdb stores just in-frame clones and leaves some out. This sample yields under 150,000 clones, of which about 83% are seen a single time; about 13% belongs to the top ten. The origin of this receptor is a human donor in a cohort sampled during active COVID-19. Sample: peripheral blood.

CDR3 in DNA: TGCGCCAGCAGCCAGCAAGAGACCCAGTACTTC. Its protein product is CASSQQETQYF. The V call is TRBV5-1, the J call TRBJ2-5, with D unclear. V gave up 4 bases and J gave up 2 bases, with 3 bases separating them. The CDR3 totals 11 residues. Germline V gene data show CDR1 as SGHRS and CDR2 as YFSETQ.